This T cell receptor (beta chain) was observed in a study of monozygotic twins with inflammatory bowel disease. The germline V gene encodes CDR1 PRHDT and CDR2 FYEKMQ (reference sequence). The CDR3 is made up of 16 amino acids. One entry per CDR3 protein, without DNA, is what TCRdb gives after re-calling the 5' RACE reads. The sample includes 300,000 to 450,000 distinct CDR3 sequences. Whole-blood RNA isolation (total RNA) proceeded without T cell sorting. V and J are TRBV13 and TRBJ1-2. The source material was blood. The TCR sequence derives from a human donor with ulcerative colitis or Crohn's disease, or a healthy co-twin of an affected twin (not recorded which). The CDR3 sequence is CASSLQRQLSFYGYTF.